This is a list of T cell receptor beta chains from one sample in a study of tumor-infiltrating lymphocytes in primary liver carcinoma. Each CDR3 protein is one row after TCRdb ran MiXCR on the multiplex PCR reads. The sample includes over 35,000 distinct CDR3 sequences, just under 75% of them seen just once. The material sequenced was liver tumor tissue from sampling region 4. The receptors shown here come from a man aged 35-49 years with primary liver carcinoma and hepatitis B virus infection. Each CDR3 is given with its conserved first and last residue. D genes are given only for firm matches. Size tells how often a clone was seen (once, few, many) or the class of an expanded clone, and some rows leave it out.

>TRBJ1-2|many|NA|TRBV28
TGTGCCAGCAGTTTCGCACAGTCCTATGGCTACACCTTC
CASSFAQSYGYTF
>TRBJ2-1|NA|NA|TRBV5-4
TGTGCCAGCAGCCTGGACGGTCAACTCTCCTACAATGTGCAGTTCTTC
CASSLDGQLSYNVQFF
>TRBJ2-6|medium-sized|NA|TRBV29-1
TGCAGCGTCACGGGCTCTGGGGCCAACGTCCTGACTTTC
CSVTGSGANVLTF
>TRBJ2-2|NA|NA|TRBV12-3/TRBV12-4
TGTGCTAGCCGCCAAGCGGGCAGGGAGCTGTTTTTT
CASRQAGRELFF
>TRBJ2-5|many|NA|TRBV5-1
TGCGCCAGCAGCTTGTATCAGGGCCAGGAAGAGACCCAGTACTTC
CASSLYQGQEETQYF
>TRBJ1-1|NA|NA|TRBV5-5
TGTACCAGTAACCATGAGGGTGAGCGGTACACTGAAGCTTTCTTT
CTSNHEGERYTEAFF
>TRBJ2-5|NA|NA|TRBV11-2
NA
CATSLEVGRGTLYF
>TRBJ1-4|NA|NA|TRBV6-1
TGTGTCAGCGTTATAGGTACAACTAATGAAAAACTGTTTTTT
CVSVIGTTNEKLFF
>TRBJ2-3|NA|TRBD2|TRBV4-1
TGCGCCAGCAGCCTTCGGGTCACTAGCGGGAGAAGTACAGATACGCAGTTTTTT
CASSLRVTSGRSTDTQFF
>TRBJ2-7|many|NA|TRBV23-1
TGCGCCAGCAGTCTGAGATTCTACGAGCAGTACTTC
CASSLRFYEQYF
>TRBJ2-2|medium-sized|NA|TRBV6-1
TGTGCCAGCAGTGGGTTAGCGATCACCGGGGAGCTGTTTTTT
CASSGLAITGELFF
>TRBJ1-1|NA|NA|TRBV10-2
TGCGCCAACGGTGAAGTAGAAAACACTGAAGCTTCCTTT
CANGEVENTEASF
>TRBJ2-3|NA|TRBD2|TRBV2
TGTGTCATCAACGAGCGGGATGACACAGATACGCAGTATTTT
CVINERDDTDTQYF
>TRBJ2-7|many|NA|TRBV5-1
TGCGCCATCAGACATACTGACGACGAGCAGTACTTC
CAIRHTDDEQYF
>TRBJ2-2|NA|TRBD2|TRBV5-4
TGTGCCAGCAGTGATCCGGGACTAGCGGGTCTCGCGAACACCGGGGAGCTATTTTTT
CASSDPGLAGLANTGELFF
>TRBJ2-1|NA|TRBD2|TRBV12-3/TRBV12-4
TGTGCTAGCAGTTTATATATGCTAGCGGGGGACAATGAGCAGTTCTTC
CASSLYMLAGDNEQFF
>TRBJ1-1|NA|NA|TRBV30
TGTGCCTGGAGCGTACCCGGGGGCACAGGAGCTTTCTTT
CAWSVPGGTGAFF
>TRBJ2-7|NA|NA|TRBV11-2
TGCGCCAGCAGCTTATATCAACAAGCCTACGAGCAGTACTTC
CASSLYQQAYEQYF
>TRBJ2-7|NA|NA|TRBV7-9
TGTGGCAGCAGCCCAAGCCATCATTTGAGCTCCTACGAGCAGTACTTC
CGSSPSHHLSSYEQYF
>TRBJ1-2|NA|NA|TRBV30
TGTGCCTGGGGTAGCCCCACAGGGTTAAACTACGGCTACACCTTC
CAWGSPTGLNYGYTF
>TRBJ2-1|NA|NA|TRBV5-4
TGTGCAAGCAGCTTGGGCGGACCGGCTCGGAATGAGCAGTTCTTC
CASSLGGPARNEQFF
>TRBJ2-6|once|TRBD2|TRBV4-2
TGTGCCAGTAGCCAAGTTGGGACTAGCGGTTCTGGGGCTAACGTCCTGAGTTTC
CASSQVGTSGSGANVLSF
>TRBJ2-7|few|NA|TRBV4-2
TGTGTCAGCAGCCATCAGGGCAGGCAGTACTTT
CVSSHQGRQYF
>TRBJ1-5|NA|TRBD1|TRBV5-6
TGTGCCAGCAGCTTGGCCTCAGGGGGCGATACCCAGCATTTT
CASSLASGGDTQHF
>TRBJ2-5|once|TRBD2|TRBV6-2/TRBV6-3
TGTGCCTGCAGCCCTACCCGTCGGACTAGCGGGAGAAGGGATACCCAGGACTTC
CACSPTRRTSGRRDTQDF
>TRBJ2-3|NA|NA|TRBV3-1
TGTGCCAGCAGCTTCGGAGCGGGCGGCGATACGCAGTGTTTT
CASSFGAGGDTQCF
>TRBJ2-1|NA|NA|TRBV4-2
TGTGCCAGCAGTAACGCCGGGGGGCAGGGGAACAATGAGCAGTTCTTC
CASSNAGGQGNNEQFF
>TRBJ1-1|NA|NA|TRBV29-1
TGCAACGTTGCCCCAGGGTGGGGGATGAACACGGAAGTTTTCTTT
CNVAPGWGMNTEVFF
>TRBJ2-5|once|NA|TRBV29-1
TGCTCCTCAGGGCCAGGAGGTCGAGAGACCCAGTACTTC
CSSGPGGRETQYF
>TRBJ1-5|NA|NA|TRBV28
TGTGCCAGAAGTTCAGGCACAAGGGGATTCAATCAGCCCCAGCATTTT
CARSSGTRGFNQPQHF
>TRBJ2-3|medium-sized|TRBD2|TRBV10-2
TGCGCCAGCAGCCACACTAGCGGGAGAACGTATTTT
CASSHTSGRTYF
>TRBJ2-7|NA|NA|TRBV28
TGTGCCAGCAGGTCCCCGAGCGGGTGGGGATACGAGCATTACTTC
CASRSPSGWGYEHYF
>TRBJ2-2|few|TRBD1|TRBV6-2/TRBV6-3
TGTCCTAGTAGTCGGACAGGGTCCACCGGGGAGCTGTTTTTT
CPSSRTGSTGELFF
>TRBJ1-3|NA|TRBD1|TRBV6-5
TGTGCCAGCAGTCACGGTCCGAGGACAGGGATCGTTGAGAACACCATATATTTT
CASSHGPRTGIVENTIYF
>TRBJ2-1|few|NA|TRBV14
TGTGCCAGCAGCGCGGTAGGAGGAAGCTACAATGAGCAGTTCTTC
CASSAVGGSYNEQFF
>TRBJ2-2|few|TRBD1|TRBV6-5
TGTGCCACCAACGGCCAGGGGGTGCGCACCGGGGAGCTATTTTTT
CATNGQGVRTGELFF
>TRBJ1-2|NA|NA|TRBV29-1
TGCAGCGTTTCACTTTACTGGTACTACTATGACTACACCTTC
CSVSLYWYYYDYTF
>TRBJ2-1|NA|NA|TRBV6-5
TGTGCCAGCAGCTACTCTGGCACGGGGGTGCGGAATGAGCAGTTCTTC
CASSYSGTGVRNEQFF
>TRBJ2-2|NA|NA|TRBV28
TGTACCTGCAGTTTGCACATCGGGAACACCGGGGAGCTGTTTTTT
CTCSLHIGNTGELFF
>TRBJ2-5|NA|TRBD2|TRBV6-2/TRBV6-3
TGTTTCAACAGTTGGACTAGCGGGAGTGGAGAGACACAGTACTTC
CFNSWTSGSGETQYF
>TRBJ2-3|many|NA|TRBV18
TGTGCCAGCTCACCAGGCAGCACAGATACGCAGTATTTT
CASSPGSTDTQYF
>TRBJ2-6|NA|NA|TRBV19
TGTGCCAGTAGTTGGAGTACAGGGGCGGGATCTGAGGCCAACGTCCTGACTTTC
CASSWSTGAGSEANVLTF
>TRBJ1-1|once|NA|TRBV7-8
TGTGCCAGGACCTTGGGGGCGGGTGAAGCTTTCTTT
CARTLGAGEAFF
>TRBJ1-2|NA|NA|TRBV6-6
TGTGCCCGCAGTCGAGGAATGGGCACTCAGTATGGCAACACCTTC
CARSRGMGTQYGNTF
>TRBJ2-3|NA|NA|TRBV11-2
TGTGCCAGCAGCTTAGATTCCGTCACAGATACGCAGTATTTT
CASSLDSVTDTQYF
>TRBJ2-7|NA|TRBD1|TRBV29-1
TGCAGCGTTGCGGGGACAGTGAACTCCTACGAGCAGTACTTC
CSVAGTVNSYEQYF
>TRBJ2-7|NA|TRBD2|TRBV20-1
TGCAGTGCAGAGGGCGGGAGGGCCTACGGGCAGTACTTC
CSAEGGRAYGQYF
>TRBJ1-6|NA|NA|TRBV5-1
TGCGCCTGTAGCTTGGAAGGAGGGGATTCACCCCTCCACTTT
CACSLEGGDSPLHF
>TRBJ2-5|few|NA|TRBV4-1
TGCGCCAGCAGCCAAGAAGAGAGGGGGGGCGAGACCCAGTACTTC
CASSQEERGGETQYF
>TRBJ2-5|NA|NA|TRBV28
TGTGGCAGCAGTATTGTAGAGTTGGGTCAGACCCAGTACTTC
CGSSIVELGQTQYF
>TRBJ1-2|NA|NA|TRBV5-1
TGCGCCAGCAGCTTGGACGGGACGGGCTGGGGCTACACCTTC
CASSLDGTGWGYTF
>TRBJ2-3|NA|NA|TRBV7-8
TGTGCCAGCAGCCCTGCCAGTGGGGCAGATACGCAGTATTTT
CASSPASGADTQYF
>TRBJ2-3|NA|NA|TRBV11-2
TGTGCCAGCAGCCCGAGGGAGACGTCGAGCACAGATACGCAGTATTTT
CASSPRETSSTDTQYF
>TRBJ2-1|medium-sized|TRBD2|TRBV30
TGTGCCTGGAGTTGGCTAGCGGGAGTGGGGGATGAGCAGTTCTTC
CAWSWLAGVGDEQFF